Listed below are T cell receptor beta chains from one sample, sequenced in a study of blood T cell repertoires in COVID-19. Profiling relied on immunoSEQ multiplex PCR, and the TCRdb table lists in-frame clones only, not all of them. The sample holds 160,000 or so clones, roughly 89% seen once. Sample: peripheral blood. All receptors derive from a woman aged 55-70 years who had recovered from COVID-19. Each CDR3 is given with its conserved first and last residue. The order of the fields is V gene, CDR3 protein.

TRBV6-5,CAGHEAGGPFNEQFF
TRBV7-3,CASSPPGDQETQYF
TRBV29-1,CSVEPGGPINEQFF
TRBV4-2,CASSQDRQGGEKLFF
TRBV7-9,CASSPSGQTTDSNQPQHF
TRBV11-2,CASGGQGGYEQYF
TRBV6-2/TRBV6-3,CASSYSPGNYGYTF
TRBV4-1,CASSRQALAPPYEQYF
TRBV7-9,CASSEAGPRGEQFF
TRBV28,CASSDRLNTEAFF
TRBV5-1,CASSLEDSTYGYTF
TRBV7-9,CASSSPSGGAGGEQYF
TRBV4-1,CASSQGTGGRSNQPQHF